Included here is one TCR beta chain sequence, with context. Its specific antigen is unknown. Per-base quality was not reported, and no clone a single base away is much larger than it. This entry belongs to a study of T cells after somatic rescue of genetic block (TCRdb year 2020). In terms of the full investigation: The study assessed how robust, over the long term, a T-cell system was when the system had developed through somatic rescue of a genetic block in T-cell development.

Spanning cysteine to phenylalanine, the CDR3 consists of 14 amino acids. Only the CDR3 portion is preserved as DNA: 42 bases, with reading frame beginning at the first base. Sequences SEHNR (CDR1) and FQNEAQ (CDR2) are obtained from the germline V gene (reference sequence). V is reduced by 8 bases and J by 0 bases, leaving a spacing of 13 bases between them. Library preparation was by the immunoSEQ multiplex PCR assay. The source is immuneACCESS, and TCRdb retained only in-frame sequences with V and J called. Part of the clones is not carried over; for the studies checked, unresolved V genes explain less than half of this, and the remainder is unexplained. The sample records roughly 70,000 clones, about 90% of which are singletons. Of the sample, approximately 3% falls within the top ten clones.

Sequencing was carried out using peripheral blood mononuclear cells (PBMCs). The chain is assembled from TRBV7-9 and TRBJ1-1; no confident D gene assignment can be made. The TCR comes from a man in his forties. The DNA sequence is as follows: TGTGCCAGCGACATCAAGGCCTTGAACACTGAAGCTTTCTTT. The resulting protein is CASDIKALNTEAFF.